These 20 T cell receptor beta chains share one sample of origin, sequenced in a study of cytomegalovirus exposure and HLA in healthy donors. The primer mix had 60 Vbeta and 13 Jbeta primers. The assay was immunoSEQ multiplex PCR, and TCRdb's table has in-frame clones only and misses some. Here the sample spans roughly 150,000 clones, roughly four fifths being singletons. The sample was PBMCs. These receptors originate from a man aged 40-55 years in good health and CMV-seronegative.

The chain couples TRBV11-1 to TRBJ2-1, with D unresolved. There are 12 residues in the CDR3. V dropped 1 base and J dropped 7 bases, with 5 bases sitting between them. Germline V gene sequence: CDR1 SGHAT, CDR2 FQDESV (reference sequence). This chain's CDR3 is CASSLGRNEQFF. As DNA, the CDR3 is TGTGCCAGCAGCTTAGGGCGGAATGAGCAGTTCTTC.

This clone turned up a few times. The rearrangement joins TRBV7-2 to TRBJ2-7; 7 bases match TRBD1. From germline, CDR1 is SGHTA and CDR2 FQGNSA. This CDR3 comprises 14 residues. The V gene end was trimmed by 4 bases and the J gene end by 2 bases; junction bases not matched to a gene: 5. The chain's CDR3 is CASSYDRVAYEQYF. The CDR3 coding sequence is TGTGCCAGCAGCTACGACAGGGTGGCCTACGAGCAGTACTTC.

This clone was picked up one time. The chain carries TRBV7-8 and TRBJ2-3, with 8 nucleotides matching TRBD1. The germline V gene has CDR1 SGHVS and CDR2 FQNEAQ. The J segment lost 2 bases and the V segment lost 0 bases, leaving 4 bases of the junction unmatched. The CDR3 is made up of 16 amino acids. This chain's CDR3 is CASSLAGTGLTDTQYF. CDR3 DNA: TGTGCCAGCAGCTTAGCCGGGACAGGTCTCACAGATACGCAGTATTTT.

The CDR3: CASSSGQGAFF. CDR3 bases: TGTGCCAGCAGCTCAGGACAGGGAGCTTTCTTT. The chain has TRBV28 and TRBJ1-1, with 8 positions matching TRBD1. Germline V CDR1 and CDR2: MDHEN, SYDVKM. After removal of 6 bases from V and 10 bases from J, the junction contained 4 bases not matched to a gene. This CDR3 is built from 11 residues.

V gene TRBV25-1 combines with J gene TRBJ1-1; 8 bases match TRBD1. J was trimmed by 9 bases and V by 8 bases; bases with no gene match: 11. The CDR3 runs 13 residues. Per the germline V gene, CDR1 is MGHDK and CDR2 is SYGVNS. CDR3 region: CASGETGAHKAFF. The CDR3 DNA follows: TGTGCCAGCGGGGAGACAGGGGCTCACAAAGCTTTCTTT. Full variable domain (outside the CDR3, taken from reference TRBV25-1 and TRBJ1-1): EADIYQTPRYLVIGTGKKITLECSQTMGHDKMYWYQQDPGMELHLIHYSYGVNSTEKGDLSSESTVSRIRTEHFPLTLESARPSHTSQYLCASGETGAHKAFFGQGTRLTVV.

V usage is TRBV11-2 and J usage is TRBJ2-1; TRBD2 agrees at 7 bases. This CDR3 has 12 amino acids. The trim removed 11 bases at V and 6 bases at J, leaving 7 bases unmatched. The V gene's germline CDR1 is SGHAT and CDR2 FQNNGV. CDR3 sequence: CAGASGGNEQFF. The CDR3 bases are TGTGCCGGAGCTAGCGGAGGCAATGAGCAGTTCTTC. Drawing the rest from reference TRBV11-2 and TRBJ2-1, the complete variable domain is EAGVAQSPRYKIIEKRQSVAFWCNPISGHATLYWYQQILGQGPKLLIQFQNNGVVDDSQLPKDRFSAERLKGVDSTLKIQPAKLEDSAVYLCAGASGGNEQFFGPGTRLTVL.

The rearrangement uses TRBV2 and TRBJ1-2; TRBD1 aligns across 7 bases. The CDR3 sequence is 13 residues long. Germline lookup yields CDR1 SNHLY and CDR2 FYNNEI. The V and J ends lost 7 bases and 9 bases, in that order; junction bases with no gene match: 11. CDR3 in DNA: TGTGCCAGCACCCTAGAGGGGACAGTCCGCTACACCTTC. It specifies CASTLEGTVRYTF.

This clone occurred a few times. The rearrangement links TRBV5-4 to TRBJ2-3; D is perhaps TRBD1 (6 bases). The CDR3 runs 16 residues. Trimming took off 5 bases at V and 2 bases at J, with 18 bases between the two ends. Germline-derived CDR1 and CDR2 are SGHNT and YYREEE (reference sequence). This CDR3 is CASSSAGTRTTDTQYF. CDR3 in DNA: TGTGCCAGCAGTTCAGCCGGGACACGGACCACAGATACGCAGTATTTT. The full variable domain, with the rest looked up from reference TRBV5-4 and TRBJ2-3, is ETGVTQSPTHLIKTRGQQVTLRCSSQSGHNTVSWYQQALGQGPQFIFQYYREEENGRGNFPPRFSGLQFPNYSSELNVNALELDDSALYLCASSSAGTRTTDTQYFGPGTRLTVL.

The V gene is TRBV5-6, the J gene TRBJ2-7; TRBD1 matches 9 bases. This CDR3 has 17 residues. Looked up from germline, CDR1 is SGHDT and CDR2 is YYEEEE. V lost 3 bases and J lost 5; bases outside the gene matches: 15. For the CDR3, the DNA is TGTGCCAGCAGCTACCCGGGGGACAGGGTCGGACTAAACGAGCAGTACGTC. Amino acid sequence: CASSYPGDRVGLNEQYV.

V is TRBV9 and J is TRBJ2-1, with TRBD2 matching over 8 bases. V shed 0 bases and J 7 bases; nucleotides not matched to a gene: 12. The CDR3 spans 17 residues. Germline CDR1 is SGDLS and CDR2 is YYNGEE. The CDR3 loop is CASSVGLSAGGMNEQFF. As DNA, the CDR3 is TGTGCCAGCAGCGTAGGCCTCTCGGCGGGAGGCATGAATGAGCAGTTCTTC.

This chain uses TRBV28 with TRBJ2-7; perhaps TRBD2 as D (6 bases). The length of the CDR3 is 12 residues. Germline V gives CDR1 MDHEN, CDR2 SYDVKM. V was clipped by 4 bases and J by 6 bases, with 10 bases between them. In DNA, the CDR3 is TGTGCCAGCAGTTCGACTAGATCCGAGCAGTACGTC. It yields the protein CASSSTRSEQYV.

V is TRBV28 and J is TRBJ2-1; weak D call: TRBD2 (5 bases). Germline CDR1 and CDR2: MDHEN and SYDVKM. CDR3 length equals 14 residues. V was shortened by 2 bases and J by 8 bases, with 13 bases between the two germline ends. The DNA of the CDR3 is TGTGCCAGCAGTTTAGCGGGTGGAAGGGATGAGCAGTTCTTC. It yields the protein CASSLAGGRDEQFF.

This clone came up a few times. Other DNA sequences within the sample encode an identical CDR3. The J gene is TRBJ2-7, the V gene TRBV27, with a weak D call TRBD2 (5 bases). Germline CDR1 MNHEY, CDR2 SMNVEV (reference sequence). V was clipped by 2 bases and J by 4 bases, with 12 bases between them. CDR3 length equals 14 residues. CDR3 DNA: TGTGCCAGCAGTTTAAGCGGCTCAGGATACGAGCAGTACTTC. It specifies CASSLSGSGYEQYF.

There are a few counts of this clone. The chain joins TRBV9 to TRBJ2-1; D possibly corresponds to TRBD2 (6 bases). The germline V gene encodes CDR1 SGDLS and CDR2 YYNGEE. The CDR3 runs 16 residues. Trimming took 0 bases from V and 0 from J, leaving 10 bases between them. The CDR3 DNA reads TGTGCCAGCAGCGTAGTTGCGGGACCCTCCTACAATGAGCAGTTCTTC. This encodes CASSVVAGPSYNEQFF.

This CDR3 reads CASSKGTSGSNEQFF. CDR3 coding DNA: TGTGCCAGCAGTAAAGGGACTAGCGGGAGTAATGAGCAGTTCTTC. The gene calls are TRBV5-4 and TRBJ2-1; TRBD2 agrees at 14 bases. The length of the CDR3 is 15 residues. Germline-derived CDR1 and CDR2 are SGHNT and YYREEE (reference sequence). The trim removed 5 bases at V and 7 bases at J, leaving 5 bases unmatched.

The chain combines TRBV19 with TRBJ2-3; possible D gene TRBD1, 6 bases. With 6 bases removed from V and 1 base from J, the gap between germline ends came to 14 bases. CDR1 is LNHDA and CDR2 is SQIVND in the germline V gene (reference sequence). The CDR3 is made up of 15 amino acids. CDR3 sequence (DNA): TGTGCCAGTAGCCCCGGACAGACTCGCACAGATACGCAGTATTTT. Its translation: CASSPGQTRTDTQYF. Full variable domain (rest looked up from reference TRBV19 and TRBJ2-3): DGGITQSPKYLFRKEGQNVTLSCEQNLNHDAMYWYRQDPGQGLRLIYYSQIVNDFQKGDIAEGYSVSREKKESFPLTVTSAQKNPTAFYLCASSPGQTRTDTQYFGPGTRLTVL.

The V gene is TRBV5-4, the J gene TRBJ2-2, with 10 bases matching TRBD2. The V and J ends lost 4 bases and 5 bases, in that order; junction bases with no gene match: 11. Per the germline V gene, CDR1 is SGHNT and CDR2 is YYREEE (reference sequence). CDR3 length: 17 residues. The DNA of the CDR3 is TGTGCCAGCAGCCCGGCGGGGGCTAGCGGGAGAACCGGGGAGCTGTTTTTT. As protein: CASSPAGASGRTGELFF.

V gene TRBV14 combines with J gene TRBJ2-5, with D tentatively TRBD2 (6 bases). The CDR3 spans 14 residues. CDR1 and CDR2 from the germline V gene are SGHDN and FVKESK. V lost 4 bases, J lost 6 bases, and 15 bases lay in between. The CDR3 coding sequence is TGTGCCAGCAGCCCGGTCTTAGGCGGGAAGACCCAGTACTTC. Translation: CASSPVLGGKTQYF.

The chain employs TRBV5-1 and TRBJ2-2, with 9 bases aligning to TRBD2. In germline, CDR1 is SGHRS, CDR2 YFSETQ. The V and J ends lost 4 bases and 5 bases, in that order; junction bases with no gene match: 6. The CDR3 sequence is 15 residues long. CDR3 sequence reads: CASSLRTSETGELFF. The CDR3 DNA sequence: TGCGCCAGCAGCCTGCGGACTAGCGAAACCGGGGAGCTGTTTTTT. The variable domain in full, with the rest retrieved from reference TRBV5-1 and TRBJ2-2, is KAGVTQTPRYLIKTRGQQVTLSCSPISGHRSVSWYQQTPGQGLQFLFEYFSETQRNKGNFPGRFSGRQFSNSRSEMNVSTLELGDSALYLCASSLRTSETGELFFGEGSRLTVL.

Here the CDR3 DNA reads TGTGCCAGCAGCGCACGGGACTTTGAACTGAGCTCCTACAATGAGCAGTTCTTC. Its translation is CASSARDFELSSYNEQFF. The gene calls are TRBV7-9 and TRBJ2-1, with TRBD2 as a possible D gene (6 bases). V gave up 5 bases and J gave up 0 bases, with 20 bases separating them. The germline V gene encodes CDR1 SEHNR and CDR2 FQNEAQ (reference sequence). This CDR3 contains 18 residues.